The clone carrying this TCR beta chain was counted many times. What it binds is unknown. This sample was included in a study of CD8 T cells in ankylosing spondylitis. Whole-study findings and limits: Roughly 8 highly homologous variants made up a TCR beta motif, and this motif appeared characteristic of ankylosing spondylitis blood.

TCRdb reprocessed the 5' RACE reads with MiXCR, giving one entry per CDR3 protein. In the table there are more than 500,000 distinct CDR3 sequences, about 5% of which are singletons. In germline, CDR1 is SGHRS, CDR2 YFSETQ. V was shortened by 3 bases and J by 1 base, with 13 bases between the two germline ends. The CDR3 spans 15 residues. The V gene is TRBV5-1, the J gene TRBJ2-5, with D possibly being TRBD2 (5 bases). The sequence was obtained from a male donor with ankylosing spondylitis. Sequenced input: blood, either unsorted or a sorted T cell fraction (not recorded which). CDR3 nucleotide sequence: TGCGCCAGCAGCTCCTTGTCCGGGGTCCAAGAGACCCAGTACTTC. This gives the protein CASSSLSGVQETQYF. Full variable domain (rest looked up from reference TRBV5-1 and TRBJ2-5): KAGVTQTPRYLIKTRGQQVTLSCSPISGHRSVSWYQQTPGQGLQFLFEYFSETQRNKGNFPGRFSGRQFSNSRSEMNVSTLELGDSALYLCASSSLSGVQETQYFGPGTRLLVL.